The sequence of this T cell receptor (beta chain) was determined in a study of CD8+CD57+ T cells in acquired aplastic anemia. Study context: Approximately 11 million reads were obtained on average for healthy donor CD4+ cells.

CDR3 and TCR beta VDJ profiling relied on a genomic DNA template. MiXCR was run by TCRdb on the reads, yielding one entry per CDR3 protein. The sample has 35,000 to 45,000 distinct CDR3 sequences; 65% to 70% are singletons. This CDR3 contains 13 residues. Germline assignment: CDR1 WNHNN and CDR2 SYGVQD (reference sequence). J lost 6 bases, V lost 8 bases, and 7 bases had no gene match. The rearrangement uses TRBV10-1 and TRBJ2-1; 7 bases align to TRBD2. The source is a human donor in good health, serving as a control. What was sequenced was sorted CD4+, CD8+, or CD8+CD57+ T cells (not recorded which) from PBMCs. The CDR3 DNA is TGCGCCAGCTCGATGCGGGAGAGCAATGAGCAGTTCTTC. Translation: CASSMRESNEQFF.